The clone carrying this T cell receptor (beta chain) was found a few times. Its antigen remains unknown. The source of the sample is a study of CD8 T cells in ankylosing spondylitis. The study's findings and limits: Matched ankylosing spondylitis synovial fluid reportedly showed significant enrichment of disease-linked clones. One TCR beta motif, made up of seven to nine highly homologous variants, appeared characteristic of ankylosing spondylitis blood. Past studies reported some motif variants in reactive arthritis synovial fluid and blood.

As the method for making TCR beta libraries, quantitative 5'-RACE with molecular barcodes was used. One entry per CDR3 protein results from TCRdb running MiXCR on the 5' RACE reads. The table records about 170,000 distinct CDR3 sequences, 18% of them present only once. Losses at the gene ends were 4 bases for V and 4 bases for J; bases not matched to a gene: 8. There are 15 residues in the CDR3. The germline V gene encodes CDR1 SGHRS and CDR2 YFSETQ. This chain uses TRBV5-1 with TRBJ1-2; TRBD1 matches 9 bases. Sequencing was performed on blood, either unsorted or a sorted T cell fraction (not recorded which). The TCR originated in a male donor with ankylosing spondylitis or in good health (not recorded which). CDR3 in DNA: TGCGCCAGCAGCCCGGGCCAGACAGGGGGCTATGGCTACACCTTC. This gives the protein CASSPGQTGGYGYTF. Full variable domain (remainder filled in from reference TRBV5-1 and TRBJ1-2): KAGVTQTPRYLIKTRGQQVTLSCSPISGHRSVSWYQQTPGQGLQFLFEYFSETQRNKGNFPGRFSGRQFSNSRSEMNVSTLELGDSALYLCASSPGQTGGYGYTFGSGTRLTVV.